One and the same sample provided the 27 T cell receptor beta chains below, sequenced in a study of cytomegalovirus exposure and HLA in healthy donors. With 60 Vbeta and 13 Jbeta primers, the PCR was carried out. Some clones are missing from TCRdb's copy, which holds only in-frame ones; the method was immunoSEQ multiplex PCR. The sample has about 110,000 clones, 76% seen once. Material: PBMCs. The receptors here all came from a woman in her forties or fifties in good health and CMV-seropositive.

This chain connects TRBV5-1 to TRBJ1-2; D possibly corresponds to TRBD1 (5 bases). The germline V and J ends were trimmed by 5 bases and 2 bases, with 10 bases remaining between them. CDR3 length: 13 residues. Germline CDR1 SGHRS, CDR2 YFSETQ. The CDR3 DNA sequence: TGCGCCAGCAGTGTACAGGAGAACTATGGCTACACCTTC. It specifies CASSVQENYGYTF.

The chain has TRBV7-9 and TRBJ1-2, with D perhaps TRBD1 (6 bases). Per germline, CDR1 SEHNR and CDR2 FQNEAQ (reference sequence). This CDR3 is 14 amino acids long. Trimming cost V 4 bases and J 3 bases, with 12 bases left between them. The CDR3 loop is CASSSLGTYYGYTF. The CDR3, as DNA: TGTGCCAGCAGCTCTCTCGGGACATACTATGGCTACACCTTC. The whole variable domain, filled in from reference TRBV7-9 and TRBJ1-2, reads DTGVSQNPRHKITKRGQNVTFRCDPISEHNRLYWYRQTLGQGPEFLTYFQNEAQLEKSRLLSDRFSAERPKGSFSTLEIQRTEQGDSAMYLCASSSLGTYYGYTFGSGTRLTVV.

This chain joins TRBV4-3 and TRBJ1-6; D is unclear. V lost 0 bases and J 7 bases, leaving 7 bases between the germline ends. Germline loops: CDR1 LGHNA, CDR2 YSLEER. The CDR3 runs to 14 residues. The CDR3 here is CASSQERLNSPLHF. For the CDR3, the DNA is TGCGCCAGCAGCCAAGAGAGGTTGAATTCACCCCTCCACTTT.

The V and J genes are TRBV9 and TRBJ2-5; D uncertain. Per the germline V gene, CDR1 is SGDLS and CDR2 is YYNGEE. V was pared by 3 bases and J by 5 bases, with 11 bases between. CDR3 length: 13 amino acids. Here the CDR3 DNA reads TGTGCCAGCAGCGCCCGTCTGAGGGAGACCCAGTACTTC. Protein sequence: CASSARLRETQYF.

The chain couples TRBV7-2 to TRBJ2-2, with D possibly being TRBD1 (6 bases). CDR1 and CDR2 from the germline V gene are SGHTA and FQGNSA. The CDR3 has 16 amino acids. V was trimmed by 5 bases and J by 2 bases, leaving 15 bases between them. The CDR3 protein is CASSPDSQINTGELFF. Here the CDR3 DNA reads TGTGCCAGCAGCCCGGACAGCCAAATAAACACCGGGGAGCTGTTTTTT.

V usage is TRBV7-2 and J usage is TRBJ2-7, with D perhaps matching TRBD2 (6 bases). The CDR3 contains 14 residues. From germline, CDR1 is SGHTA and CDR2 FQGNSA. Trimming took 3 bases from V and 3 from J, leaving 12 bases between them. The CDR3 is CASSLRGLSYEQYF. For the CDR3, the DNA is TGTGCCAGCAGCTTGAGGGGACTTAGCTACGAGCAGTACTTC.

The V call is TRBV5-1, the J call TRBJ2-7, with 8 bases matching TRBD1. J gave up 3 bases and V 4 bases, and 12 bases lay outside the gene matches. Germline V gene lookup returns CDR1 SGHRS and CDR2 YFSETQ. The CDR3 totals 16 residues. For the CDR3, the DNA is TGCGCCAGCAGCCCGGGACAGGCCCGGGCAGTCTACGAGCAGTACTTC. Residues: CASSPGQARAVYEQYF.

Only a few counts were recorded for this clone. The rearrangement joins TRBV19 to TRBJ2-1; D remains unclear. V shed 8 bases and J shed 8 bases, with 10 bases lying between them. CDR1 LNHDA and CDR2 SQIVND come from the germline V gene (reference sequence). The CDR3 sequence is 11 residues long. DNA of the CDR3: TGTGCCAGTGGCCTCGGGTATGAGCAGTTCTTC. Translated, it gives CASGLGYEQFF.

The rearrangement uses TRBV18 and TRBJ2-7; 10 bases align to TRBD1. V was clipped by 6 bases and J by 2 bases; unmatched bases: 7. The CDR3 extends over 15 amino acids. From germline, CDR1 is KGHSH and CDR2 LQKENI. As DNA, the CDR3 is TGTGCCAGCTCTCCGGGACAGGGGCTGGCCTACGAGCAGTACTTC. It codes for CASSPGQGLAYEQYF.

In DNA form, the CDR3 reads TGTGCCAGCAGCTTCAGCGGGCATAGCAATGAGCAGTTCTTC. Its translation: CASSFSGHSNEQFF. V and J are TRBV11-2 and TRBJ2-1, with D tentatively TRBD2 (6 bases). V was cut by 3 bases and J by 6 bases, with 12 bases left in between. Germline V gene sequence: CDR1 SGHAT, CDR2 FQNNGV. The CDR3 contains 14 residues.

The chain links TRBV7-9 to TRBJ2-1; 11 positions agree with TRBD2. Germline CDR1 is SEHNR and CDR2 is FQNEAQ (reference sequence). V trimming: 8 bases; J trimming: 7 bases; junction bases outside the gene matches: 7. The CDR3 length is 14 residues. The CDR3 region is CASVSSGRSNEQFF. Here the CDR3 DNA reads TGTGCCAGCGTATCTAGCGGGAGGAGTAATGAGCAGTTCTTC.

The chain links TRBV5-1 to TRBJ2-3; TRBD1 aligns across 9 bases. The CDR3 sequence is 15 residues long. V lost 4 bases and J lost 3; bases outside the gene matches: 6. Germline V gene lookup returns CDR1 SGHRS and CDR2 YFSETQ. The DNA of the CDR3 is TGCGCCAGCAGCGCCTCCGGGACAGGGACAGATACGCAGTATTTT. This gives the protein CASSASGTGTDTQYF.

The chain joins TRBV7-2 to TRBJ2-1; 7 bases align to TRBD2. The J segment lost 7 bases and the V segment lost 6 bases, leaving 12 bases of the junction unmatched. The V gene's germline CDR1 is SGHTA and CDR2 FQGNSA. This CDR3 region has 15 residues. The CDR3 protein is CASRLPSGGRNEQFF. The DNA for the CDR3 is TGTGCCAGCAGACTACCTAGCGGAGGTAGGAATGAGCAGTTCTTC.

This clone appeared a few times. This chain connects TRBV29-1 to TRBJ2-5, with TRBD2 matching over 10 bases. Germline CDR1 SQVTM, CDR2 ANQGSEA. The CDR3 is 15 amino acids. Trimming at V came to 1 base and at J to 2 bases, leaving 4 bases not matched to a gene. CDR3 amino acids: CSVEGSSGGQETQYF. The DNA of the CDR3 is TGCAGCGTTGAAGGGTCTAGCGGGGGTCAAGAGACCCAGTACTTC.

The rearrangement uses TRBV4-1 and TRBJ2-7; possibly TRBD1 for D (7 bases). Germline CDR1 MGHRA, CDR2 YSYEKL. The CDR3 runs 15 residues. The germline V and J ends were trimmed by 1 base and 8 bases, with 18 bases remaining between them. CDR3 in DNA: TGCGCCAGCAGCCAAGCTGACAGGGAGGTTCCGAAGCAGTACTTC. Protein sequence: CASSQADREVPKQYF.

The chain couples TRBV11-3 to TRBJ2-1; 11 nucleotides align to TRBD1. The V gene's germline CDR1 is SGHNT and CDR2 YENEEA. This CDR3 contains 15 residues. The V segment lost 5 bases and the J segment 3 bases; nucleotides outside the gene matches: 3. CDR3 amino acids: CASSRDRGGYNEQFF. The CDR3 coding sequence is TGTGCCAGCAGCAGGGACAGGGGGGGCTACAATGAGCAGTTCTTC.

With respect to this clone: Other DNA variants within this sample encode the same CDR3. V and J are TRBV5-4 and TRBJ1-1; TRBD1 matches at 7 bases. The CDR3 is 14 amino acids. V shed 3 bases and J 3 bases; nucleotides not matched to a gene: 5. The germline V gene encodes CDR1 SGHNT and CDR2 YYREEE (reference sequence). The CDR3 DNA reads TGTGCCAGCAGCTCAGGGGGGCCCGACACTGAAGCTTTCTTT. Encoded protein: CASSSGGPDTEAFF.

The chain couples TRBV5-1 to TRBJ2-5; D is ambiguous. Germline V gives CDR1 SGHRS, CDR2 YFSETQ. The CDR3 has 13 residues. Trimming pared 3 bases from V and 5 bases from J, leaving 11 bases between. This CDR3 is CASSSTFLETQYF. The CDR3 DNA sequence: TGCGCCAGCAGCTCGACTTTTTTGGAGACCCAGTACTTC.

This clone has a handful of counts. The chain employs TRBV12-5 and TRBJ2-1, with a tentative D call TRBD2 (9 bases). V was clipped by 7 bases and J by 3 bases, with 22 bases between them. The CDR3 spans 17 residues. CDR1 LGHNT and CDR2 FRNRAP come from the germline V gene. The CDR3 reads CASASGGGGAFYNEQFF. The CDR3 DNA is TGTGCTAGTGCCTCAGGGGGCGGGGGGGCCTTCTACAATGAGCAGTTCTTC.

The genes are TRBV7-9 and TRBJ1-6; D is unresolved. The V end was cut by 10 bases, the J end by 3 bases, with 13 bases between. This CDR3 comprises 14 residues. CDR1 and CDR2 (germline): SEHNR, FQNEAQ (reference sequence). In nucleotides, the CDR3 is TGTGCCAACCTAGGATCGAACTATAATTCACCCCTCCACTTT. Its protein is CANLGSNYNSPLHF. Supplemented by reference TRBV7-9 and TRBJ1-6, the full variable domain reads DTGVSQNPRHKITKRGQNVTFRCDPISEHNRLYWYRQTLGQGPEFLTYFQNEAQLEKSRLLSDRFSAERPKGSFSTLEIQRTEQGDSAMYLCANLGSNYNSPLHFGNGTRLTVT.

CDR3 in DNA: TGTGCCAGCAGCTTGCGAGGACAGGGCATCTACGAGCAGTACTTC. Its translation: CASSLRGQGIYEQYF. This sequence joins TRBV11-2 and TRBJ2-7, with 8 nucleotides matching TRBD1. Germline V lookup: CDR1 SGHAT, CDR2 FQNNGV. V was pared by 3 bases and J by 3 bases, with 7 bases of the junction left unmatched. The CDR3 extends over 15 amino acids.

The CDR3 region has the DNA TGCAGCGCCGGGACAGGGGGGTCAGATACGCAGTATTTT. It yields the protein CSAGTGGSDTQYF. This chain links TRBV29-1 with TRBJ2-3; the match to TRBD1 covers 11 bases. The CDR3 spans 13 residues. V lost 7 bases and J lost 4; bases outside the gene matches: 4. Germline CDR1 SQVTM, CDR2 ANQGSEA.

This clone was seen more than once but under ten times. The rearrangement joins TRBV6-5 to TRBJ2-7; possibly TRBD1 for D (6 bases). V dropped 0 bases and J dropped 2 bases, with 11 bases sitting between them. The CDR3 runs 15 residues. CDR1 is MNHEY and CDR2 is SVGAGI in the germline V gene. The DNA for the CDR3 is TGTGCCAGCAGTTACTCCCCCAGGGGCCCCTACGAGCAGTACTTC. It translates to CASSYSPRGPYEQYF.

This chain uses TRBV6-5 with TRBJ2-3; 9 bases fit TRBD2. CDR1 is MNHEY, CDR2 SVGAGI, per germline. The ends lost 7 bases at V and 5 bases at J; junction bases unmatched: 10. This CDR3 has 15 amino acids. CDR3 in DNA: TGTGCCAGCACCCAAGGGACTAGCTGGCTAGATACGCAGTATTTT. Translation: CASTQGTSWLDTQYF.

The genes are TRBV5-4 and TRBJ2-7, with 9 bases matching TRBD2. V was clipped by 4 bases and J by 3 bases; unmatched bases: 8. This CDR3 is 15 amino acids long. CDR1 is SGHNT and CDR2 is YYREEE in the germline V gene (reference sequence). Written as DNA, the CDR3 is TGTGCCAGCAGCCCTGGCAGGACTAGCGTCTACGAGCAGTACTTC. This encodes CASSPGRTSVYEQYF.

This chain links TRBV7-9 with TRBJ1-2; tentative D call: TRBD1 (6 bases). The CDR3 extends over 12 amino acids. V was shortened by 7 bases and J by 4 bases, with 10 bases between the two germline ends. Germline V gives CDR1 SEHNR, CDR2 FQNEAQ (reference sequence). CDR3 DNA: TGTGCCAGCACCCAGGGGTCCTATGGCTACACCTTC. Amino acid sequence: CASTQGSYGYTF.

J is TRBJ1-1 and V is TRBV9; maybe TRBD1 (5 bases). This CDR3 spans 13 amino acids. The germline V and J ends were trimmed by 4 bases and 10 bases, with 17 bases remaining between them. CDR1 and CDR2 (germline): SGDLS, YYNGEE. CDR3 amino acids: CASSKDTTQAAFF. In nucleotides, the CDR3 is TGTGCCAGCAGCAAGGACACCACCCAAGCAGCTTTCTTT.